This T cell receptor beta chain was captured by sequencing in a study of early T cells in non-severe SARS-CoV-2 infection. Looking at the study overall: With bulk RNA from unsorted whole blood as input, sequencing yielded unpaired chains.

Unique molecular identifiers (one per individual cDNA molecule) were attached. One entry per CDR3 protein, called by TCRdb with MiXCR from the 5' RACE reads. The sample includes roughly 40,000 distinct CDR3 sequences, over 5% seen only once; the top ten take roughly an eighth. This clonotype was found a few times. Germline V gene data show CDR1 as SGHNT and CDR2 as YYREEE (reference sequence). The V and J ends lost 5 bases and 4 bases, in that order; junction bases with no gene match: 4. The CDR3 spans 15 residues. The source of this sequence is an adult who was a healthcare worker with PCR-confirmed SARS-CoV-2 infection or an uninfected control (not recorded which). The rearrangement uses TRBV5-4 and TRBJ2-3; 13 bases are shared with TRBD2. Sequenced: whole blood. The CDR3 spells CASRELAGGPDTQYF. CDR3 bases: TGTGCCAGCAGGGAACTAGCGGGGGGGCCAGATACGCAGTATTTT. Looking up the rest from reference TRBV5-4 and TRBJ2-3 gives the full variable domain: ETGVTQSPTHLIKTRGQQVTLRCSSQSGHNTVSWYQQALGQGPQFIFQYYREEENGRGNFPPRFSGLQFPNYSSELNVNALELDDSALYLCASRELAGGPDTQYFGPGTRLTVL.